These 16 T cell receptor beta chains were sequenced from one sample in a study of T cells after yellow fever vaccination. TCRdb re-derived calls from the 5' RACE reads in MiXCR, one entry per CDR3 protein. The data show some 300,000 distinct CDR3 sequences, approximately 8% seen once. Sequencing was performed on CD4+ T cells sorted from PBMCs, taken 5 days after the yellow fever booster vaccination. The receptor source for this set is a man aged 18 to 30 who received the YFV17D yellow fever vaccine.

The chain recombines TRBV7-9 with TRBJ2-1; D is undetermined. The CDR3 is 13 amino acids. Trimming took 3 bases from V and 5 from J, leaving 8 bases between them. CDR1 is SEHNR and CDR2 is FQNEAQ in the germline V gene (reference sequence). The DNA of the CDR3 is TGTGCCAGCAGCTTTGGTCAGGACAATGAGCAGTTCTTC. Its protein product is CASSFGQDNEQFF.

The rearrangement joins TRBV12-3 or TRBV12-4 to TRBJ2-1, with D possibly matching TRBD2 (6 bases). V shed 1 base and J shed 9 bases, with 10 bases lying between them. The CDR3 extends over 13 amino acids. The CDR3 reads CASSLVRRGEQFF. The CDR3, as DNA: TGTGCCAGCAGTTTAGTGAGGCGGGGTGAGCAGTTCTTC.

This clonotype was picked up many times. The chain joins TRBV7-2 to TRBJ1-5; D unresolved. Germline CDR1 is SGHTA and CDR2 is FQGNSA. The V gene lost 1 base and the J gene lost 10 bases, with 14 bases spanning the gap. This CDR3 has 14 amino acids. The CDR3 here is CASSLVPGSGPQHF. CDR3 coding DNA: TGTGCCAGCAGCTTAGTACCTGGATCGGGTCCCCAGCATTTT. The full variable domain, completed using reference TRBV7-2 and TRBJ1-5, is GAGVSQSPSNKVTEKGKDVELRCDPISGHTALYWYRQSLGQGLEFLIYFQGNSAPDKSGLPSDRFSAERTGGSVSTLTIQRTQQEDSAVYLCASSLVPGSGPQHFGDGTRLSIL.

This clonotype was counted between two and nine times. CDR3 protein: CASSREGSRDRGELFF. The CDR3 DNA follows: TGCGCCAGCAGCCGGGAGGGGAGTCGCGATCGCGGGGAGCTGTTTTTT. The genes are TRBV5-1 and TRBJ2-2; 8 bases are a match to TRBD2. V was pared by 4 bases and J by 7 bases, with 12 bases of the junction left unmatched. Germline lookup yields CDR1 SGHRS and CDR2 YFSETQ. The CDR3 totals 16 residues.

The sample holds many counts of this clonotype. The chain has TRBV7-9 and TRBJ1-3; D is ambiguous. CDR3 size: 15 residues. The germline gives CDR1 SEHNR, CDR2 FQNEAQ (reference sequence). The V and J ends lost 3 bases and 1 base respectively, with 10 bases between them. Here the CDR3 DNA reads TGTGCCAGCAGCTTTTTTGGGCCATCTGGAAACACCATATATTTT. It encodes CASSFFGPSGNTIYF.

The chain joins TRBV29-1 to TRBJ2-5; D not resolved. Trimming shortened V by 3 bases and J by 5 bases, and 13 bases separated the two germline ends. CDR3 length equals 13 residues. Germline V gene data show CDR1 as SQVTM and CDR2 as ANQGSEA. The CDR3 loop reads CSVERRRAETQYF. The CDR3 coding sequence is TGCAGCGTTGAGCGGCGTCGGGCTGAGACCCAGTACTTC.

V and J are TRBV18 and TRBJ2-7; the D gene is possibly TRBD1 (6 bases). Trimming shortened V by 6 bases and J by 3 bases, and 18 bases separated the two germline ends. Germline assignment: CDR1 KGHSH and CDR2 LQKENI. CDR3 length equals 15 residues. The CDR3 region has the DNA TGTGCCAGCTCGCAAGTGACAGGATCCCGCTACGAGCAGTACTTC. This encodes CASSQVTGSRYEQYF.

In its sample, this clonotype was seen many times. This sequence joins TRBV6-5 and TRBJ1-1; D ambiguous. Germline CDR1 is MNHEY and CDR2 is SVGAGI. V dropped 6 bases and J dropped 5 bases, with 7 bases sitting between them. This CDR3 region has 11 residues. Here the CDR3 reads CASRKRTEAFF. Here the CDR3 DNA reads TGTGCCAGCAGGAAAAGAACTGAAGCTTTCTTT.

The rearrangement joins TRBV5-1 to TRBJ2-3; 8 bases align to TRBD2. Germline V CDR1 and CDR2: SGHRS, YFSETQ. V was clipped by 0 bases and J by 7 bases; unmatched bases: 7. There are 15 residues in the CDR3. The DNA for the CDR3 is TGCGCCAGCAGCTTGGGTGGGACTAGTCTGAATACGCAGTATTTT. This translates into CASSLGGTSLNTQYF.

The V gene is TRBV7-9, the J gene TRBJ2-1; the match to TRBD1 covers 9 bases. Per the germline V gene, CDR1 is SEHNR and CDR2 is FQNEAQ (reference sequence). This CDR3 is 16 amino acids long. V lost 5 bases to trimming and J lost 4 bases; unmatched junction nucleotides: 9. The CDR3 DNA sequence: TGTGCCAGCAGCCGAGGTTCCGGACAGGGGTACAATGAGCAGTTCTTC. It yields the protein CASSRGSGQGYNEQFF.

The chain couples TRBV7-6 to TRBJ2-7; D might be TRBD2 (5 bases). There are 12 residues in the CDR3. V dropped 2 bases and J dropped 12 bases, with 14 bases sitting between them. Germline V gene lookup returns CDR1 SGHVS and CDR2 FNYEAQ. Here the CDR3 reads CASSLSGIERYF. CDR3 DNA sequence: TGTGCCAGCAGCTTATCCGGGATTGAACGGTACTTC.

This chain joins TRBV5-4 and TRBJ2-5, with D possibly TRBD2 on 7 matching bases. The CDR3 is made up of 17 amino acids. Germline lookup yields CDR1 SGHNT and CDR2 YYREEE (reference sequence). Trimming removed 5 bases at V and 5 bases at J, with 25 bases between. The CDR3 DNA follows: TGTGCCAGCAGTTCTGGGGCGGTTGGGGGGGCGCCGGAGACCCAGTACTTC. It codes for CASSSGAVGGAPETQYF.

The chain recombines TRBV18 with TRBJ2-5, with TRBD2 identical over 7 bases. The CDR3 has 14 amino acids. V trimming: 4 bases; J trimming: 5 bases; junction bases outside the gene matches: 7. Germline lookup yields CDR1 KGHSH and CDR2 LQKENI. The CDR3 coding sequence is TGTGCCAGCTCACTGACTAGCATCATGGAGACCCAGTACTTC. Residues: CASSLTSIMETQYF.

At least ten counts were recorded for this clonotype. The chain couples TRBV6-5 to TRBJ1-2; D ambiguous. V was clipped by 5 bases and J by 0 bases, with 13 bases between them. The CDR3 totals 15 residues. Germline V gives CDR1 MNHEY, CDR2 SVGAGI. The CDR3 loop is CASSEWSQTNYGYTF. The CDR3 bases are TGTGCCAGCAGTGAGTGGTCCCAGACTAACTATGGCTACACCTTC.

This clonotype was observed many times. The V and J genes are TRBV7-2 and TRBJ1-2; D call uncertain. V dropped 3 bases and J dropped 2 bases, with 4 bases sitting between them. CDR3 size: 12 residues. Germline-derived CDR1 and CDR2 are SGHTA and FQGNSA. CDR3 DNA: TGTGCCAGCAGCTTCGGCAACTATGGCTACACCTTC. Amino acid sequence: CASSFGNYGYTF.

This clonotype was seen at least ten times. The rearrangement uses TRBV12-3 or TRBV12-4 and TRBJ1-1; D is unresolved. Trimming took 4 bases from V and 2 from J, leaving 8 bases between them. This CDR3 contains 13 residues. CDR3 DNA: TGTGCCAGCAGTTACATCATTAACACTGAAGCTTTCTTT. Protein: CASSYIINTEAFF.